These 7 T cell receptor beta chains were all obtained from the same sample, sequenced in a study of shared clonotypes between healthy human individuals. The data were produced by immunoSEQ multiplex PCR, yet TCRdb's version contains in-frame clones alone and is incomplete. The profile shows 450,000 to 500,000 clones, 70% to 80% of them singletons. Sequenced: PBMCs. The source is a woman aged 40 to 50 in good health. Some clones in this sample may be carry-over from other donors' samples.

CDR3: CASSHNPPGGNTGELFF. The CDR3 region has the DNA TGTGCCAGCAGCCATAACCCCCCCGGGGGGAACACCGGGGAGCTGTTTTTT. V and J are TRBV7-3 and TRBJ2-2; TRBD2 is a possible D gene (6 bases). The CDR3 has 17 amino acids. The V end lost 5 bases, the J end lost 1 base, and 17 bases lay between the germline ends. CDR1 and CDR2 from the germline V gene are SGHTA and FQGTGA.

This chain links TRBV2 with TRBJ2-6, with TRBD1 identical over 8 bases. CDR3 length: 17 amino acids. V shed 7 bases and J 2 bases; nucleotides not matched to a gene: 10. The germline V gene has CDR1 SNHLY and CDR2 FYNNEI. CDR3 region: CASTTLWGQAGANVLTF. The DNA of the CDR3 is TGTGCCAGCACCACTTTATGGGGACAGGCTGGGGCCAACGTCCTGACTTTC.

In this sample, this clone turned up once. The CDR3 nucleotides are TGTGCCAGCAGCCCAGAGACAGGGGCCTTTGAAAAACTGTTTTTT. Translated, it gives CASSPETGAFEKLFF. V gene TRBV7-6 combines with J gene TRBJ1-4; 8 bases match TRBD1. The CDR3 has 15 amino acids. Germline CDR1 reads SGHVS; CDR2 reads FNYEAQ. The junction had 9 bases not matched to a gene; V was cut back by 5 bases and J by 7 bases.

The chain joins TRBV7-2 to TRBJ2-3; 10 bases agree with TRBD2. This CDR3 is 17 amino acids long. CDR1 SGHTA and CDR2 FQGNSA come from the germline V gene. V lost 2 bases and J lost 0; bases outside the gene matches: 5. This chain's CDR3 is CASSLLGLAISTDTQYF. CDR3 in DNA: TGTGCCAGCAGCTTATTGGGACTAGCGATTAGCACAGATACGCAGTATTTT.

This clone was counted between two and nine times. The chain is built from TRBV19 and TRBJ1-5; D remains unclear. The CDR3 has 13 amino acids. The ends were cut back, 8 bases at V and 7 bases at J, with 15 bases in the middle. CDR1 LNHDA and CDR2 SQIVND come from the germline V gene (reference sequence). CDR3 bases: TGTGCCAGTGCGGACGGAAGTTGGCAGCCCCAGCATTTT. Its translation: CASADGSWQPQHF.

This clone came up a few times. This sequence joins TRBV18 and TRBJ2-6; TRBD1 might be the D (6 bases). V lost 2 bases and J lost 0, with 14 bases in between. Germline CDR1 KGHSH, CDR2 LQKENI. There are 18 residues in the CDR3. CDR3 protein: CASSPFKLGGSGANVLTF. CDR3 DNA: TGTGCCAGCTCACCATTTAAGTTAGGGGGCTCTGGGGCCAACGTCCTGACTTTC.

The V and J genes are TRBV18 and TRBJ1-4; TRBD1 matches 8 bases. With 3 bases clipped from V and 3 bases from J, the junction kept 3 bases outside the gene matches. CDR1 KGHSH and CDR2 LQKENI come from the germline V gene. The CDR3 consists of 15 residues. CDR3 amino acids: CASSPPGQANEKLFF. In DNA form, the CDR3 reads TGTGCCAGCTCACCGCCGGGACAGGCTAATGAAAAACTGTTTTTT.